The 6 T cell receptor beta chains reported below all come from one sample, sequenced in a study of T cell responses to AZD1222 COVID-19 vaccine. Clones were read by immunoSEQ multiplex PCR, and TCRdb kept only the in-frame ones, dropping some. The sample carries about 120,000 clones, roughly 86% recorded once. The sequenced sample was peripheral blood, obtained 28 days after the second AZD1222 dose. The receptors were sampled from an adult who received the AZD1222 COVID-19 vaccine.

This chain connects TRBV18 to TRBJ2-7; D possibly corresponds to TRBD2 (8 bases). V was pared by 6 bases and J by 4 bases, with 19 bases between. The CDR3 totals 15 residues. Germline CDR1 reads KGHSH; CDR2 reads LQKENI. The CDR3 nucleotides read TGTGCCAGCTCGCAACAGGGGTCGGGAGGGTACGAGCAGTACTTC. This translates into CASSQQGSGGYEQYF.

This clone was observed once. The chain combines TRBV7-2 with TRBJ1-5; possibly TRBD1 for D (5 bases). The germline V gene has CDR1 SGHTA and CDR2 FQGNSA. Trimming took 5 bases from V and 7 from J, leaving 18 bases between them. The CDR3 has 15 residues. CDR3 sequence: CASSRDGGGLQPQHF. As DNA, the CDR3 is TGTGCCAGCAGCCGGGACGGTGGAGGGTTACAGCCCCAGCATTTT.

Details on this clone: The sample holds other DNA sequences that translate to the same CDR3. The V and J genes are TRBV2 and TRBJ2-7, with TRBD1 matching over 11 bases. This CDR3 is built from 14 residues. Germline V lookup: CDR1 SNHLY, CDR2 FYNNEI. With 4 bases clipped from V and 2 bases from J, the junction kept 1 base outside the gene matches. CDR3 protein: CASSADRGPYEQYF. The DNA of the CDR3 is TGTGCCAGCAGTGCGGACAGGGGGCCCTACGAGCAGTACTTC.

The chain combines TRBV7-3 with TRBJ1-2; 10 bases agree with TRBD1. The length of the CDR3 is 15 residues. Germline loops: CDR1 SGHTA, CDR2 FQGTGA. After removal of 0 bases from V and 4 bases from J, the junction contained 2 bases not matched to a gene. The CDR3 protein is CASSLTGQGLYGYTF. The CDR3, as DNA: TGTGCCAGCAGCTTAACGGGACAGGGGCTCTATGGCTACACCTTC. The variable domain in full, with the rest retrieved from reference TRBV7-3 and TRBJ1-2, is GAGVSQTPSNKVTEKGKYVELRCDPISGHTALYWYRQSLGQGPEFLIYFQGTGAADDSGLPNDRFFAVRPEGSVSTLKIQRTERGDSAVYLCASSLTGQGLYGYTFGSGTRLTVV.

The chain employs TRBV18 and TRBJ1-1; D might be TRBD1 (5 bases). The CDR3 totals 15 residues. From germline, CDR1 is KGHSH and CDR2 LQKENI. Trimming left V 1 base short and J 4 bases short, with 13 bases between. CDR3 coding DNA: TGTGCCAGCTCACCACAATCCGGGGGGACCACTGAAGCTTTCTTT. It yields the protein CASSPQSGGTTEAFF.

The count of this clone is one. The V and J genes are TRBV10-1 and TRBJ2-2; 12 bases are shared with TRBD1. This CDR3 comprises 16 residues. Germline V gene sequence: CDR1 WNHNN, CDR2 SYGVQD (reference sequence). J gave up 7 bases and V 2 bases, and 5 bases lay outside the gene matches. DNA for the CDR3: TGCGCCAGCAGTGAGGGGGGGACAGGGGGCTTCGGGGAGCTGTTTTTT. Its translation is CASSEGGTGGFGELFF.